Listed below are T cell receptor beta chains from one sample, sequenced in a study of T cell responses to AZD1222 COVID-19 vaccine. This table comes from immunoSEQ multiplex PCR, and its TCRdb copy is limited to in-frame clones, with some not included. The sample holds about 75,000 clones; over 75% are singletons and the top ten take roughly a sixth. The source material was peripheral blood, sampled 28 days after the second AZD1222 dose. Receptor source: an adult who received the AZD1222 COVID-19 vaccine. The CDR3 runs from the conserved cysteine through the conserved F or W. A D gene is named only where the DNA matches it firmly. Part of the rows lack a size; the others show once, few, many or a class for expanded clones.

.	.	TRBJ2-5	TRBV21-1	CASKGWGKGPQETQYF	TGTGCCAGTAAAGGGTGGGGGAAGGGGCCCCAAGAGACCCAGTACTTC
.	.	TRBJ1-2	TRBV6-6	CASSYDASYGYTF	TGTGCCAGCAGTTACGACGCCAGCTATGGCTACACCTTC
.	.	TRBJ2-1	TRBV28	CASSFSGRGNEQFF	TGTGCCAGCAGTTTTTCAGGGCGGGGCAATGAGCAGTTCTTC
TRBD1	once	TRBJ1-2	TRBV15	CATRRDRVGNDGYTF	TGTGCCACCAGGAGAGACAGGGTTGGGAATGATGGCTACACCTTC
.	.	TRBJ1-1	TRBV19	CASSRGRAFF	TGTGCCAGTAGTAGGGGGAGAGCTTTCTTT
.	.	TRBJ1-5	TRBV5-6	CASSLRRQNSNQPQHF	TGTGCCAGCAGCCTGCGGCGACAGAATAGCAATCAGCCCCAGCATTTT
.	.	TRBJ1-5	TRBV9	CASSADHGNQPQHF	TGTGCCAGCAGCGCCGACCACGGCAATCAGCCCCAGCATTTT
.	.	TRBJ2-4	TRBV29-1	CSVGGVGIQYF	TGCAGCGTCGGAGGGGTTGGCATTCAGTACTTC
.	.	TRBJ1-3	TRBV30	CAWDYGGGTGNTIYF	TGTGCCTGGGATTACGGCGGAGGAACTGGAAACACCATATATTTT
.	.	TRBJ2-7	TRBV9	CASSLHEGLEQYF	TGTGCCAGCAGCCTCCACGAGGGGCTCGAGCAGTACTTC
.	.	TRBJ2-7	TRBV18	CASSPYKTESGEQYF	TGTGCCAGCTCACCCTATAAGACAGAGAGCGGCGAGCAGTACTTC
.	.	TRBJ2-7	TRBV21-1	CASSKQAGQFTYEQYF	TGTGCCAGCAGCAAACAAGCGGGACAGTTTACCTACGAGCAGTACTTC